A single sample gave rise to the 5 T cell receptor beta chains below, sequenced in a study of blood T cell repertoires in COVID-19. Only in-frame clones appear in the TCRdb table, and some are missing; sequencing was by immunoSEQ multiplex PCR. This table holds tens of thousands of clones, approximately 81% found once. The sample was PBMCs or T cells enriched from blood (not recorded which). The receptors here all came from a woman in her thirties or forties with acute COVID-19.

In DNA, the CDR3 is TGTGCCAGTAGTATAGGGGGACAGGGGATATTCGGGGAGCTGTTTTTT. It yields the protein CASSIGGQGIFGELFF. V and J are TRBV19 and TRBJ2-2; 10 bases are a match to TRBD1. V lost 1 base, J lost 7 bases, and 6 bases stayed unmatched. This CDR3 contains 16 residues. Per the germline V gene, CDR1 is LNHDA and CDR2 is SQIVND (reference sequence).

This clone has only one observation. The CDR3 DNA follows: TGTGCCAGCTCACCAAATGTGTTTAGCGACTCACGGGGTCCCGGGGAGCTGTTTTTT. Its protein is CASSPNVFSDSRGPGELFF. The chain couples TRBV18 to TRBJ2-2; possible D gene TRBD2, 5 bases. This CDR3 region has 19 residues. Germline V CDR1 and CDR2: KGHSH, LQKENI. The V end lost 2 bases, the J end lost 6 bases, and 25 bases lay between the germline ends.

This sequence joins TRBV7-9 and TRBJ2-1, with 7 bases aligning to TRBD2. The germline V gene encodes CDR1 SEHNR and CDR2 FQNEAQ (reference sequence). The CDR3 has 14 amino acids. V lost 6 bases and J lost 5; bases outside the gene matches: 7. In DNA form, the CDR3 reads TGTGCCAGCAGACGAGCTAGCGGTGACAATGAGCAGTTCTTC. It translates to CASRRASGDNEQFF.

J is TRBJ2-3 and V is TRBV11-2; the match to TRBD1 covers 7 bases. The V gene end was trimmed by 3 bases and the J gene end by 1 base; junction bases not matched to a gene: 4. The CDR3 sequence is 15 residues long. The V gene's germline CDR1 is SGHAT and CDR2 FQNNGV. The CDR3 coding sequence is TGTGCCAGCAGCTTGATGACAGGGCGCACAGATACGCAGTATTTT. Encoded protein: CASSLMTGRTDTQYF.

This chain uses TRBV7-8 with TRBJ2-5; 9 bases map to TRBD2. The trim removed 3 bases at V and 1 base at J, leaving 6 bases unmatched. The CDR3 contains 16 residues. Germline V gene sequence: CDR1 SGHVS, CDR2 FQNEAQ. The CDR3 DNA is TGTGCCAGCAGCTTCCACCCTAGCGGGGTCCAAGAGACCCAGTACTTC. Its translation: CASSFHPSGVQETQYF.